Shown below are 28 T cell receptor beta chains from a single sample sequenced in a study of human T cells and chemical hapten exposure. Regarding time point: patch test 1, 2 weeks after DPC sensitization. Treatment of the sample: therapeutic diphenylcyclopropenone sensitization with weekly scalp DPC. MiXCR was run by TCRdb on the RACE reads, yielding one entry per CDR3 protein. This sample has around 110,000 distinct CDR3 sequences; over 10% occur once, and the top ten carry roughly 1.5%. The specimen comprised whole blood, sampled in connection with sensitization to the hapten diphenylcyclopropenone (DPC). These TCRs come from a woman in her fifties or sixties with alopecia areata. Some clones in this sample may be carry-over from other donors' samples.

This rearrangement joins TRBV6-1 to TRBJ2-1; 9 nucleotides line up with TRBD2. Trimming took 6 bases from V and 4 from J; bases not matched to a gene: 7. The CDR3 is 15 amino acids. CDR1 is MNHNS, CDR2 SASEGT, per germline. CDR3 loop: CASRETSGWYNEQFF. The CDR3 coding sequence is TGTGCCAGCAGGGAAACTAGCGGGTGGTACAATGAGCAGTTCTTC.

CDR3 nucleotide sequence: TGCAGCGTTGACACAATAAATGGCTACACCTTC. Its protein product is CSVDTINGYTF. The chain carries TRBV29-1 and TRBJ1-2; the D is unclear. V was shortened by 3 bases and J by 6 bases, with 8 bases between the two germline ends. CDR3 length equals 11 residues. CDR1 and CDR2 from the germline V gene are SQVTM and ANQGSEA.

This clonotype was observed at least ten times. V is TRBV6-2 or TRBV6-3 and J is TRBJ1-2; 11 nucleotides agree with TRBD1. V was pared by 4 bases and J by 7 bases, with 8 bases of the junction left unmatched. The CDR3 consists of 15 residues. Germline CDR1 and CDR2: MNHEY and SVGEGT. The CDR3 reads CASSSRRTGGIGYTF. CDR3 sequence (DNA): TGTGCCAGCAGTTCCCGAAGGACAGGGGGCATTGGCTACACCTTC.

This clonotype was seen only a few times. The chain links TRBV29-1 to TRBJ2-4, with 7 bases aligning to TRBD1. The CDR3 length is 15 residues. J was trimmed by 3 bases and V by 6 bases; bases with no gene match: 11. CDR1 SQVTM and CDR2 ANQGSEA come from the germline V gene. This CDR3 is CSVALNRGHKNIQYF. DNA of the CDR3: TGCAGCGTCGCATTAAACAGGGGCCACAAAAACATTCAGTACTTC.

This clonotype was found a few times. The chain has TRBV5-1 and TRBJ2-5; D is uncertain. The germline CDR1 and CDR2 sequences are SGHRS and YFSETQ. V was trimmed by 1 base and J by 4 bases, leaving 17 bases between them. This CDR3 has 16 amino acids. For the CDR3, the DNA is TGCGCCAGCAGCTTGACCCTACCCTCCTTGGGAGAGACCCAGTACTTC. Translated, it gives CASSLTLPSLGETQYF.

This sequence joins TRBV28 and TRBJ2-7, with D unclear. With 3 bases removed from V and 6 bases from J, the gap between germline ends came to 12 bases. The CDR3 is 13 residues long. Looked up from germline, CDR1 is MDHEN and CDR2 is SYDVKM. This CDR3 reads CASSFLARTEQYF. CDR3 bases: TGTGCCAGCAGTTTTCTCGCGAGGACCGAGCAGTACTTC.

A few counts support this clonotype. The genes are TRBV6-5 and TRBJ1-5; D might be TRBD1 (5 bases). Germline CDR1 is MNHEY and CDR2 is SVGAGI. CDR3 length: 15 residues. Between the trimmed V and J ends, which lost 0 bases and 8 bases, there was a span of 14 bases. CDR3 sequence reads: CASSYSSGGGEPQHF. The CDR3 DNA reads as TGTGCCAGCAGTTACTCCTCTGGCGGGGGGGAGCCCCAGCATTTT.

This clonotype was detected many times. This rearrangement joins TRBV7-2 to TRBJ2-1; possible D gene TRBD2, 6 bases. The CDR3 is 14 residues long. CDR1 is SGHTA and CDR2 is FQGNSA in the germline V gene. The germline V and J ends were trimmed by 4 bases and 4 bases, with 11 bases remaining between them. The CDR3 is CASSSRDSYNEQFF. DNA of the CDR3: TGTGCCAGCAGCTCTAGGGACTCTTACAATGAGCAGTTCTTC.

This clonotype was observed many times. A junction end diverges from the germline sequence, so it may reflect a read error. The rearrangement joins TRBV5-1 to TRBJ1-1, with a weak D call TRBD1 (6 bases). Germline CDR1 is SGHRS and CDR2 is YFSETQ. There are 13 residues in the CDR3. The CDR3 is CASSSQGNTEAFF. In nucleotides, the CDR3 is TGTGCCAGCAGCTCACAGGGGAACACTGAAGCTTTCTTT.

CDR3 region: CASSSPGMAGTGELFF. The CDR3, as DNA: TGTGCCAGCAGTTCGCCGGGGATGGCCGGCACCGGGGAGCTGTTTTTT. The J gene is TRBJ2-2, the V gene TRBV28; a possible D gene is TRBD2 (5 bases). Germline V lookup: CDR1 MDHEN, CDR2 SYDVKM. The CDR3 has 16 amino acids. V shed 4 bases and J shed 4 bases, with 16 bases lying between them.

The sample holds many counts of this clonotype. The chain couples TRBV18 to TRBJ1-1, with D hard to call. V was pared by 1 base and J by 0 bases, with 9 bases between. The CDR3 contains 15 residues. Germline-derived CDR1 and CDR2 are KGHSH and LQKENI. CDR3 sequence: CASSPQGAMNTEAFF. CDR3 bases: TGTGCCAGCTCACCACAAGGAGCGATGAACACTGAAGCTTTCTTT.

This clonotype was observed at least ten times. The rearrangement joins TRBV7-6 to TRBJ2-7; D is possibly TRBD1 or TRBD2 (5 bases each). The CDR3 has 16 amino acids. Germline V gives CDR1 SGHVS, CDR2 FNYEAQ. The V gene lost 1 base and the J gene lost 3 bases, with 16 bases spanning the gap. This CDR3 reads CASSLEGSGTIYEQYF. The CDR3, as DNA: TGTGCCAGCAGCTTAGAGGGCTCGGGGACGATCTACGAGCAGTACTTC.

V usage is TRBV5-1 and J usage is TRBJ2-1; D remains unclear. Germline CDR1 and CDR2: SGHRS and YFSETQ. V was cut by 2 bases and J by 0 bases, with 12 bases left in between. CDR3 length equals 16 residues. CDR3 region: CASSFRVLSSYNEQFF. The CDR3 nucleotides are TGCGCCAGCAGCTTTCGCGTCCTTAGCTCCTACAATGAGCAGTTCTTC.

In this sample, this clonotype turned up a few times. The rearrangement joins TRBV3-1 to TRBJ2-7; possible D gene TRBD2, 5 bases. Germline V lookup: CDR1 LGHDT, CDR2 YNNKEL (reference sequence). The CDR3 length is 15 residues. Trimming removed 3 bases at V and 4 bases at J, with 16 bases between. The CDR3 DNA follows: TGTGCCAGCAGCCAGGTATATAGAGAGGGATACGAGCAGTACTTC. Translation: CASSQVYREGYEQYF.

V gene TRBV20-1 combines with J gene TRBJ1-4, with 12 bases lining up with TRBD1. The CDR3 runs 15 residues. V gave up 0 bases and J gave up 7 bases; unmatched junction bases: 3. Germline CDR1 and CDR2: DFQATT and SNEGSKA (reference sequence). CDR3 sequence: CSARDTGQGAEKLFF. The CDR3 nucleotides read TGCAGTGCTAGAGATACGGGACAGGGGGCTGAAAAACTGTTTTTT.

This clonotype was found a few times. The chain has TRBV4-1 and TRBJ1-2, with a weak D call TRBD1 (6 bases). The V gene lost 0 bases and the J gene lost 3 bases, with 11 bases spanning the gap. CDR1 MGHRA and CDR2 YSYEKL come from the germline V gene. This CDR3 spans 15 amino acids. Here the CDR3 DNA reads TGCGCCAGCAGCCAAGATGGGGGCTCCCACTATGGCTACACCTTC. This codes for CASSQDGGSHYGYTF.

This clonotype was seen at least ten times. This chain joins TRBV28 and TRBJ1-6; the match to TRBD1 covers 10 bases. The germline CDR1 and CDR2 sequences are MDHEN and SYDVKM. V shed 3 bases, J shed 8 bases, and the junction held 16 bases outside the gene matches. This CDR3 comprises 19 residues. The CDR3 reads CASSFPGQGTQGWDSPLHF. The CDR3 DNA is TGTGCCAGCAGTTTCCCGGGACAGGGGACACAGGGATGGGATTCACCCCTCCACTTT.

DNA of the CDR3: TGTGCCAGCAGCTTGAGCTGGGAGACCCAGTACTTC. Protein product: CASSLSWETQYF. This chain joins TRBV7-9 and TRBJ2-5, with D hard to call. Germline V gives CDR1 SEHNR, CDR2 FQNEAQ (reference sequence). The V end lost 3 bases, the J end lost 5 bases, and 7 bases lay between the germline ends. This CDR3 spans 12 amino acids.

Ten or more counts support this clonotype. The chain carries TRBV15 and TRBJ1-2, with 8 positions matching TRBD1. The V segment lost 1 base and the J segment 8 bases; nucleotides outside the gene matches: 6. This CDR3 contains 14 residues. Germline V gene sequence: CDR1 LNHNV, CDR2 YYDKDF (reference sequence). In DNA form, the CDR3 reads TGTGCCACCAGCAGAGCTGCGACAGGGGTCGGCTACACCTTC. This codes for CATSRAATGVGYTF. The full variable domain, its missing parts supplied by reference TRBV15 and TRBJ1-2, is DAMVIQNPRYQVTQFGKPVTLSCSQTLNHNVMYWYQQKSSQAPKLLFHYYDKDFNNEADTPDNFQSRRPNTSFCFLDIRSPGLGDTAMYLCATSRAATGVGYTFGSGTRLTVV.

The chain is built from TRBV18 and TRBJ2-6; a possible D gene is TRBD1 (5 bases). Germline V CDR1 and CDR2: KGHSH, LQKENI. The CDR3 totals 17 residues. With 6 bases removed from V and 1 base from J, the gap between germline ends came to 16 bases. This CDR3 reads CASSPAAGNSGANVLTF. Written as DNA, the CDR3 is TGTGCCAGCTCGCCCGCGGCAGGGAATTCTGGGGCCAACGTCCTGACTTTC.

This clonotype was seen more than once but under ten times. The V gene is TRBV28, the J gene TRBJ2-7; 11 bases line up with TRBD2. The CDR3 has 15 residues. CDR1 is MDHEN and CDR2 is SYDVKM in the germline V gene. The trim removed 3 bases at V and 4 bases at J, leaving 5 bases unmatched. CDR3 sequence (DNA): TGTGCCAGCAGTTTTGCCGGGACTAGCGGTTACGAGCAGTACTTC. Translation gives CASSFAGTSGYEQYF.

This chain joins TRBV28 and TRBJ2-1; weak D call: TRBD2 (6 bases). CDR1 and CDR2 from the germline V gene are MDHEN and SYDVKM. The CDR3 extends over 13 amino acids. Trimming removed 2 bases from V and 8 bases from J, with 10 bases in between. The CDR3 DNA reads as TGTGCCAGCAGTTTAGCGGGACGGTATGAGCAGTTCTTC. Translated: CASSLAGRYEQFF.

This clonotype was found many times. The CDR3 DNA sequence: TGCGCCAGCAGCCAAGTTGGGAAGCGGGGGGCGGAGACCCAGTACTTC. Amino acids: CASSQVGKRGAETQYF. This sequence joins TRBV4-3 and TRBJ2-5; TRBD2 agrees at 9 bases. V lost 1 base, J lost 5 bases, and 8 bases stayed unmatched. CDR3 length: 16 amino acids. The V gene's germline CDR1 is LGHNA and CDR2 YSLEER.

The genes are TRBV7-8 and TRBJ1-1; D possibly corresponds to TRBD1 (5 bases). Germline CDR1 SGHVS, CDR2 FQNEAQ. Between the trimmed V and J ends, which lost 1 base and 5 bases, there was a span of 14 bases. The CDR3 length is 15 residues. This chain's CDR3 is CASSLVVAGLTEAFF. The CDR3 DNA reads TGTGCCAGCAGCTTAGTTGTGGCAGGGCTTACTGAAGCTTTCTTT.

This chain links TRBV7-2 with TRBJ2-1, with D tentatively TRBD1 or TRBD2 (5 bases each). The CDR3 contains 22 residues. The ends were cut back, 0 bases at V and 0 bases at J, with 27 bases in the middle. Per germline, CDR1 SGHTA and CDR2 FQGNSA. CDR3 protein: CASSLAGLRGLLPQSSYNEQFF. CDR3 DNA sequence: TGTGCCAGCAGCTTAGCAGGGCTCCGGGGCCTCCTCCCCCAGAGCTCCTACAATGAGCAGTTCTTC. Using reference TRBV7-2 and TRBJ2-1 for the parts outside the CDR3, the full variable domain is GAGVSQSPSNKVTEKGKDVELRCDPISGHTALYWYRQSLGQGLEFLIYFQGNSAPDKSGLPSDRFSAERTGGSVSTLTIQRTQQEDSAVYLCASSLAGLRGLLPQSSYNEQFFGPGTRLTVL.

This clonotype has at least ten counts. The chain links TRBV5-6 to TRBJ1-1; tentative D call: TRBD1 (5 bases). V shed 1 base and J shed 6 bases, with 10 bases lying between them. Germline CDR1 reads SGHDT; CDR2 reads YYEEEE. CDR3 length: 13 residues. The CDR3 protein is CASSLSGTPEAFF. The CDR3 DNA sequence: TGTGCCAGCAGCTTGTCCGGGACCCCTGAAGCTTTCTTT.

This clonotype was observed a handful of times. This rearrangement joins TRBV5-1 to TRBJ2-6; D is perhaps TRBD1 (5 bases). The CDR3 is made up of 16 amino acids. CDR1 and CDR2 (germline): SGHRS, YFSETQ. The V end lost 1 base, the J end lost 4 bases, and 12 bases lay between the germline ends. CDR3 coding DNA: TGCGCCAGCAGCTTGATGGGGCCGGGCGGGGCCAACGTCCTGACTTTC. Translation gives CASSLMGPGGANVLTF. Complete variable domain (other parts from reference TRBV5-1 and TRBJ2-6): KAGVTQTPRYLIKTRGQQVTLSCSPISGHRSVSWYQQTPGQGLQFLFEYFSETQRNKGNFPGRFSGRQFSNSRSEMNVSTLELGDSALYLCASSLMGPGGANVLTFGAGSRLTVL.

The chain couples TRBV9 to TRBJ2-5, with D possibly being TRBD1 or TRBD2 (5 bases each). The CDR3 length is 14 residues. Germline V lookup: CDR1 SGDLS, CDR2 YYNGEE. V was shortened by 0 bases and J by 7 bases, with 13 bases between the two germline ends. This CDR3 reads CASSVGGPGRTQYF. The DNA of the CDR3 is TGTGCCAGCAGCGTAGGCGGTCCAGGGAGGACCCAGTACTTC.